These T cell receptor beta chains were read from a single sample in a study of sequential checkpoint blockade in melanoma. Sequenced by immunoSEQ multiplex PCR; TCRdb stores in-frame clones only, minus some. This sample has approximately 18,000 clones, with 72% found just once. The sequenced sample was CD8+ T cells sorted from blood (inferred from file names), obtained from a patient given nivolumab and ipilimumab in sequence. These receptors came from a human donor with melanoma. The CDR3 runs from the conserved cysteine through the conserved F or W. D genes are given only for firm matches. Size tells how often a clone was seen (once, few, many) or the class of an expanded clone, and some rows leave it out.

size: NA; D: TRBD1; J: TRBJ1-2; V: TRBV6-5; CDR3: CASSPGTGGYGYTF; DNA: TGTGCCAGCAGCCCGGGGACAGGGGGCTATGGCTACACCTTC
size: NA; D: NA; J: TRBJ1-1; V: TRBV30; CDR3: CAWTVQVETEAFF; DNA: TGTGCCTGGACGGTGCAGGTAGAAACTGAAGCTTTCTTT
size: few; D: NA; J: TRBJ2-7; V: TRBV19; CDR3: CASSIGRDEQYF; DNA: TGTGCCAGTAGTATAGGAAGAGACGAGCAGTACTTC
size: NA; D: NA; J: TRBJ2-7; V: TRBV27; CDR3: CASSLYQASYEQYF; DNA: TGTGCCAGCAGTTTATACCAGGCGTCCTACGAGCAGTACTTC
size: NA; D: NA; J: TRBJ2-2; V: TRBV2; CDR3: CATIQDTGELFF; DNA: TGTGCCACGATACAGGACACCGGGGAGCTGTTTTTT
size: NA; D: TRBD1; J: TRBJ1-2; V: TRBV9; CDR3: CASSGPGTGLGYTF; DNA: TGTGCCAGCAGCGGCCCCGGGACAGGGTTAGGCTACACCTTC
size: NA; D: TRBD2; J: TRBJ2-2; V: TRBV4-1; CDR3: CASSPGLAGLPGELFF; DNA: TGCGCCAGCAGCCCCGGACTAGCGGGACTCCCCGGGGAGCTGTTTTTT
size: NA; D: NA; J: TRBJ1-2; V: TRBV28; CDR3: CASSLIDRNYGYTF; DNA: TGTGCCAGCAGTTTAATTGACAGGAACTATGGCTACACCTTC
size: few; D: NA; J: TRBJ1-5; V: TRBV23-1; CDR3: CASSPGGAQHF; DNA: TGCGCCAGCAGCCCCGGGGGGGCCCAGCATTTT
size: NA; D: NA; J: TRBJ2-7; V: TRBV9; CDR3: CASSGVTGHEQYF; DNA: TGTGCCAGCAGCGGGGTGACAGGCCACGAGCAGTACTTC
size: NA; D: NA; J: TRBJ1-3; V: TRBV15; CDR3: CATSRDNSRAGNTIYF; DNA: TGTGCCACCAGCAGAGATAACTCCAGGGCTGGAAACACCATATATTTT
size: NA; D: NA; J: TRBJ2-2; V: TRBV2; CDR3: CASSEVRQGSTGELFF; DNA: TGTGCCAGCAGTGAAGTAAGGCAGGGGAGTACCGGGGAGCTGTTTTTT
size: NA; D: NA; J: TRBJ2-7; V: TRBV6-5; CDR3: CASSYYAGGYEQYF; DNA: TGTGCCAGCAGTTACTACGCAGGGGGGTACGAGCAGTACTTC
size: once; D: TRBD1; J: TRBJ1-1; V: TRBV6-5; CDR3: CASSYGRQGNTEAFF; DNA: TGTGCCAGCAGTTACGGGAGACAGGGCAACACTGAAGCTTTCTTT
size: NA; D: NA; J: TRBJ1-5; V: TRBV2; CDR3: CASSDRVSNQPQHF; DNA: TGTGCCAGCAGTGACAGGGTTAGCAATCAGCCCCAGCATTTT
size: NA; D: TRBD1; J: TRBJ1-2; V: TRBV5-6; CDR3: CASSLGDSINGYTF; DNA: TGTGCCAGCAGCTTAGGGGACAGCATCAATGGCTACACCTTC
size: NA; D: NA; J: TRBJ2-6; V: TRBV4-1; CDR3: CASSQDFPGSNVLTF; DNA: TGCGCCAGCAGCCAAGATTTCCCGGGAAGCAACGTCCTGACTTTC
size: NA; D: TRBD1; J: TRBJ1-4; V: TRBV7-9; CDR3: CASSPDRVDEKLFF; DNA: TGTGCCAGCAGCCCGGACAGGGTGGACGAAAAACTGTTTTTT
size: NA; D: NA; J: TRBJ2-7; V: TRBV13; CDR3: CASSFTGIYEQYF; DNA: TGTGCCAGCAGCTTCACAGGGATCTACGAGCAGTACTTC
size: NA; D: TRBD2; J: TRBJ2-7; V: TRBV2; CDR3: CASSEEGTSGVYEQYF; DNA: TGTGCCAGCAGTGAAGAGGGTACTAGCGGGGTCTACGAGCAGTACTTC
size: few; D: TRBD2; J: TRBJ2-3; V: TRBV15; CDR3: CATSRDPGSGVTDTQYF; DNA: TGTGCCACCAGCAGAGATCCAGGTAGCGGGGTCACAGATACGCAGTATTTT
size: NA; D: NA; J: TRBJ1-2; V: TRBV29-1; CDR3: CSVEDPGTVYGYTF; DNA: TGCAGCGTTGAAGATCCCGGTACAGTCTATGGCTACACCTTC
size: NA; D: NA; J: TRBJ2-7; V: TRBV19; CDR3: CASSSRFWADEQYF; DNA: TGTGCCAGTAGTTCCCGTTTTTGGGCAGACGAGCAGTACTTC
size: NA; D: NA; J: TRBJ2-7; V: TRBV19; CDR3: CASSTSYKTSYEQYF; DNA: TGTGCCAGTAGTACCTCTTACAAAACCTCCTACGAGCAGTACTTC
size: NA; D: TRBD1; J: TRBJ2-6; V: TRBV27; CDR3: CASSPRTGGSGANVLTF; DNA: TGTGCCAGCAGTCCCAGGACAGGGGGCTCTGGGGCCAACGTCCTGACTTTC
size: few; D: TRBD2; J: TRBJ2-7; V: TRBV5-4; CDR3: CASSLNGEGDEQYF; DNA: TGTGCCAGCAGCTTGAACGGGGAGGGTGACGAGCAGTACTTC
size: NA; D: NA; J: TRBJ2-1; V: TRBV6-5; CDR3: CASSYSESRNEQFF; DNA: TGTGCCAGCAGTTACTCTGAGTCGAGGAATGAGCAGTTCTTC
size: few; D: NA; J: TRBJ1-4; V: TRBV7-9; CDR3: CASSDSGMEVPEKLFF; DNA: TGTGCCAGCAGCGACTCCGGGATGGAAGTTCCTGAAAAACTGTTTTTT
size: NA; D: TRBD1; J: TRBJ2-7; V: TRBV5-1; CDR3: CASSLKGQGAHEQYF; DNA: TGCGCCAGCAGCCTTAAAGGACAGGGGGCCCACGAGCAGTACTTC
size: medium-sized; D: TRBD1; J: TRBJ1-3; V: TRBV28; CDR3: CASSHDRAGNTIYF; DNA: TGTGCCAGCAGTCACGACAGGGCGGGAAACACCATATATTTT
size: NA; D: TRBD2; J: TRBJ2-7; V: TRBV5-4; CDR3: CASSEYRDYRGEQYF; DNA: TGTGCCAGCAGCGAATACCGGGACTATCGAGGGGAGCAGTACTTC
size: NA; D: NA; J: TRBJ2-7; V: TRBV28; CDR3: CASSSYSHSYEQYF; DNA: TGTGCCAGCAGTTCCTATTCTCATTCCTACGAGCAGTACTTC
size: few; D: TRBD1; J: TRBJ2-7; V: TRBV5-1; CDR3: CASSLKGQGVHEQYF; DNA: TGCGCCAGCAGCTTGAAGGGACAGGGGGTGCACGAGCAGTACTTC
size: few; D: NA; J: TRBJ2-3; V: TRBV7-9; CDR3: CASSPNTDTQYF; DNA: TGTGCCAGCAGCCCCAACACAGATACGCAGTATTTT
size: NA; D: NA; J: TRBJ1-2; V: TRBV4-2; CDR3: CASSQVQGFSQYGYTF; DNA: TGTGCCAGCAGCCAGGTACAGGGATTCAGCCAATATGGCTACACCTTC
size: NA; D: TRBD1; J: TRBJ1-1; V: TRBV13; CDR3: CASSRWTGGFKAFF; DNA: TGTGCCAGCAGCCGTTGGACAGGGGGATTTAAAGCTTTCTTT
size: NA; D: TRBD1; J: TRBJ2-7; V: TRBV5-6; CDR3: CASSLGSRGRYEQYF; DNA: TGTGCCAGCAGCTTGGGGTCGAGGGGGCGTTACGAGCAGTACTTC
size: NA; D: NA; J: TRBJ2-7; V: TRBV11-2; CDR3: CASSPGLFSYEQYF; DNA: TGTGCCAGCAGCCCGGGACTGTTCTCCTACGAGCAGTACTTC
size: NA; D: NA; J: TRBJ1-5; V: TRBV5-6; CDR3: CASSLGQGPNQPQHF; DNA: TGTGCCAGCAGCCTCGGGCAGGGGCCTAATCAGCCCCAGCATTTT
size: NA; D: TRBD1; J: TRBJ2-7; V: TRBV11-3; CDR3: CASSIRDRSYEQYF; DNA: TGTGCCAGCAGCATCCGGGACAGATCCTACGAGCAGTACTTC
size: NA; D: TRBD2; J: TRBJ2-7; V: TRBV28; CDR3: CASRGLAGSYEQYF; DNA: TGTGCCAGCAGAGGACTAGCGGGATCCTACGAGCAGTACTTC
size: once; D: NA; J: TRBJ1-1; V: TRBV10-1; CDR3: CASSEIREIGTEAFF; DNA: TGCGCCAGCAGTGAGATACGGGAAATTGGAACTGAAGCTTTCTTT
size: few; D: TRBD1; J: TRBJ2-7; V: TRBV7-9; CDR3: CASSEGTGGSYEQYF; DNA: TGTGCCAGCAGTGAAGGGACAGGGGGCTCCTACGAGCAGTACTTC
size: NA; D: TRBD1; J: TRBJ1-5; V: TRBV9; CDR3: CASSVAPGGNQPQHF; DNA: TGTGCCAGCAGCGTAGCTCCAGGGGGGAACCAGCCCCAGCATTTT
size: NA; D: TRBD2; J: TRBJ2-7; V: TRBV5-1; CDR3: CASRATSGGPYEQYF; DNA: TGCGCCAGCAGGGCGACTAGCGGGGGTCCATACGAGCAGTACTTC
size: NA; D: TRBD2; J: TRBJ2-7; V: TRBV11-2; CDR3: CASSLAGGTYEQYF; DNA: TGTGCCAGCAGCTTGGCGGGGGGGACCTACGAGCAGTACTTC
size: NA; D: TRBD2; J: TRBJ2-7; V: TRBV28; CDR3: CASSLRTSGRRGYEQYF; DNA: TGTGCCAGCAGCTTACGGACTAGCGGGAGAAGGGGCTACGAGCAGTACTTC
size: medium-sized; D: TRBD1; J: TRBJ1-1; V: TRBV27; CDR3: CASSLSGGVKTEAFF; DNA: TGTGCCAGCAGTCTCTCAGGGGGCGTAAAAACTGAAGCTTTCTTT
size: NA; D: TRBD1; J: TRBJ1-4; V: TRBV5-8; CDR3: CASSLGTGPNEKLFF; DNA: TGTGCCAGCAGCTTGGGGACAGGCCCTAATGAAAAACTGTTTTTT